The sample holds many counts of the clone carrying this T cell receptor (beta chain). No antigen is known for it. These data are taken from a study of regulatory T cells in long-lasting Graves disease. Background on the study: Newly diagnosed Graves' patients took antithyroid drugs under 3 months. Whole-study findings and limits: Persistent disease was associated with favored TRBV28 usage and with favored use of TRBJ1-2 and TRBJ2-5.

Stated time point: newly diagnosed GD, antithyroid drugs for less than 3 months. The TCR library was made from RNA extracted from PBMCs. The CDR3 has 16 amino acids. V lost 1 base to trimming and J lost 2 bases, with 12 bases between them. Germline V gives CDR1 LGHDT, CDR2 YNNKEL (reference sequence). Combining iRepertoire HTBI primers with Arm-PCR of CDR3 regions, the authors built TCR beta libraries. TCRdb re-derived calls from the multiplex PCR reads in MiXCR, one entry per CDR3 protein. The sample contains 500,000 or so distinct CDR3 sequences, 15% to 20% of which appear only once. These data were likewise used in another study, on T cells in Graves' hyperthyroidism and ophthalmopathy.

This sequence joins TRBV3-1 and TRBJ1-5, with D perhaps TRBD1 (6 bases). The sequence came from a woman aged 35 to 59 with Graves disease. The sequencing here drew on peripheral blood mononuclear cells (PBMCs), taken at new diagnosis, from a patient treated with antithyroid drugs. DNA for the CDR3: TGTGCCAGCAGCCAAGCAGGGGTTGAAGGCAATCAGCCCCAGCATTTT. Amino acid sequence: CASSQAGVEGNQPQHF.